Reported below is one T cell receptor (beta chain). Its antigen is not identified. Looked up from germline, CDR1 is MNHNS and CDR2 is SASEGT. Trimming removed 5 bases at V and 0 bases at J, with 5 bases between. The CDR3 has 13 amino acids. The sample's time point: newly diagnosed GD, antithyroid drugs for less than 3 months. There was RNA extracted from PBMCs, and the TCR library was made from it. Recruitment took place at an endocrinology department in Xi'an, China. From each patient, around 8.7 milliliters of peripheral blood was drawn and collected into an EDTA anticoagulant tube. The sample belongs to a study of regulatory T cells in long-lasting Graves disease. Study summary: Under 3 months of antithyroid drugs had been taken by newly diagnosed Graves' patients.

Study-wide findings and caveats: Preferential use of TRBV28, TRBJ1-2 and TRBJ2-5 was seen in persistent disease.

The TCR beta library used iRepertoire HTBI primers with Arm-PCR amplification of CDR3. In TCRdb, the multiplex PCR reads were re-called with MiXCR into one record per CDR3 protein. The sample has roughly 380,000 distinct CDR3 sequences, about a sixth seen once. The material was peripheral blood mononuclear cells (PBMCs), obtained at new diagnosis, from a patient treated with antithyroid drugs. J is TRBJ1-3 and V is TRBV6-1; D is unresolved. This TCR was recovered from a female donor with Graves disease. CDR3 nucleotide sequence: TGTGCCAGCAGTCAGAGCTCTGGAAACACCATATATTTT. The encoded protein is CASSQSSGNTIYF.